This T cell receptor (beta chain) comes out of a study of shared clonotypes between healthy human individuals. Regarding this clone: The antigen remains undetermined.

This CDR3 contains 14 residues. Germline-derived CDR1 and CDR2 are GTSNPN and SVGIG (reference sequence). The V and J ends lost 0 bases and 2 bases respectively, with 10 bases between them. Those who donated were healthy HIV-negative adults, with no recent acute infections or vaccinations reported. Memory CD4+ cells were the fraction left after CD45RA+ naive selection. This table comes from immunoSEQ multiplex PCR, and its TCRdb copy is limited to in-frame clones, with some not included. The sample yields 170,000 or so clones, 66% seen once. Points from the study as a whole: Rarefaction curves obtained for sorted subsets showed sequencing incomplete despite large depth.

Sample: memory CD4+ T cells sorted from blood. The subset: CD45RA-negative fraction. This rearrangement joins TRBV30 to TRBJ2-5; D is unclear. The receptor was derived from a man under 40 in good health. The CDR3 region is CAWSVEATQETQYF. DNA of the CDR3: TGTGCCTGGAGTGTCGAGGCGACACAAGAGACCCAGTACTTC. The variable domain in full, with the rest retrieved from reference TRBV30 and TRBJ2-5, is SQTIHQWPATLVQPVGSPLSLECTVEGTSNPNLYWYRQAAGRGLQLLFYSVGIGQISSEVPQNLSASRPQDRQFILSSKKLLLSDSGFYLCAWSVEATQETQYFGPGTRLLVL.